Reported below is one T cell receptor (beta chain). The data derive from a study of cytomegalovirus exposure and HLA in healthy donors. This table comes from immunoSEQ multiplex PCR, and its TCRdb copy is limited to in-frame clones, with some not included. This sample has 180,000 or so clones, with approximately 86% found just once. CDR1 SNHLY and CDR2 FYNNEI come from the germline V gene. The CDR3 totals 15 residues. Trimming removed 1 base from V and 0 bases from J, with 10 bases in between. The source material was PBMCs. This sequence was found in a man aged 25-40 years in good health and CMV-seropositive. The chain has TRBV2 and TRBJ2-7; the D is unclear. The CDR3 sequence: CASSEEQVISYEQYF. The CDR3, as DNA: TGTGCCAGCAGTGAAGAGCAGGTAATCTCCTACGAGCAGTACTTC.